This TCR beta chain comes out of a study of T cell responses to AZD1222 COVID-19 vaccine (dated by TCRdb to 2020 to 2022). As for the study more broadly: AZD1222 recipients given second doses at about 4 weeks or at about 12 weeks were pooled, since spike-specific TCR depth and breadth were not found to differ between the two schedules. Trial participants were enrolled by age into 18-55, 56-69 and 70-plus year subgroups, with roughly 160, 29 and 62 TCR-sequenced participants respectively. A total of 240 or so trial participants underwent TCR sequencing, of whom under 220 had received two doses of AZD1222 and about 25 had received two doses of the MenACWY control vaccine.

The CDR3 regions of human TCRbeta chains were subjected to immunosequencing. Per the original workflow: TCRs in the repertoires were compared against a reference library of SARS-CoV-2-specific TCRs that had been generated with the MIRA antigen-specificity platform. Breadth meant the fraction of unique TCRs that were SARS-CoV-2-associated, whereas depth meant the fraction of total T cells that were SARS-CoV-2-associated. Using the MIRA data, every spike-specific TCR was mapped to the spike region that the TCR reacted to and assigned to either a CD4 or a CD8 class. Log10-transformed breadth and depth values were compared by one-way ANOVA with Sidak's multiple comparisons tests. TCRdb stores this immuneACCESS table with in-frame sequences only. Part of the clones is absent; in the studies checked, under half of the shortfall reflects unresolved V genes, and no reason is known for the rest. The V and J calls and clone size were taken over from that table, and D and trimming were inferred from the DNA. Present in this sample are 140,000 to 150,000 clones, about 91% of which were seen just once. The ten largest clonotypes hold approximately 1.5% of the sample.

Explained via the paper, the time point label denotes: baseline before first vaccination. Vaccinee samples were obtained from the UK trials COV001 and COV002, which included a single-blind randomized controlled phase 2/3 trial of AZD1222 (ChAdOx1 nCoV-19) in healthy adults. Trial participant PBMC samples were collected at day 0 and day 28 after the second dose for TCRbeta chain sequencing. Overall study results and their limits: Nearly half of unique spike-specific TCRs reportedly recognized epitopes outside regions mutated in the B.1.351 and B.1.1.7 variants. Participants were mostly white British, with more females than males. The authors suggested clonal diversity may have been underestimated. Conclusions about previously exposed vaccinees were limited because only five to seven AZD1222 recipients were SARS-CoV-2 seropositive at baseline. In the small 56-69-year group, the increase in depth fell short of significance, most likely because of low power. Because no day 14 peak-response samples were available, the repertoires could be characterized only after the peak T cell response. Vaccine-associated CD4 TCRs spanned the whole spike protein, with dominant responses in regions 160-218 and 743-854. A significant rise in spike-specific TCR breadth and depth was observed after two AZD1222 doses relative to day 0 and relative to MenACWY recipients.

To note about this clone: Its antigen is still unknown. No per-base quality is available; no much larger clone lies one base away.

Via the germline V gene, CDR1 is SGHTA and CDR2 FQGNSA. Including the terminal cysteine and phenylalanine, the CDR3 comprises 14 residues. Solely the CDR3 DNA is kept, with 42 bases framed from the first base. The germline ends are 15 bases apart after V is trimmed by 1 base and J by 9 bases. This clonotype originated in an adult in good health. The material was peripheral blood, obtained on day 0 of AZD1222 vaccination. This chain is built from TRBV7-2 and TRBJ1-1, with an unclear D gene assignment. For the CDR3, the sequence is CASSLVTLPPKAFF. The nucleotides read TGTGCCAGCAGCTTAGTTACCCTGCCTCCGAAAGCTTTCTTT.